This is a list of T cell receptor beta chains from one sample in a study of T cell changes during pregnancy in multiple sclerosis. TCRdb's copy holds only in-frame clones and misses some; the assay was immunoSEQ multiplex PCR. This table holds about 70,000 clones, around 90% found once. This material consisted of peripheral blood, taken in the third trimester of pregnancy. These receptors were obtained from a female donor with multiple sclerosis, enrolled in a pregnancy study. CDR3s include the opening cysteine and the closing phenylalanine or tryptophan. Fields, in order: V gene, D gene, J gene, clone size, CDR3 DNA, CDR3 protein. D genes are given only for firm matches. Expanded clones get a size class; other rows say once, few or many, or leave the size out.

>TRBV4-1|-|TRBJ1-5|once
TGCGCCAGCAGCCAAGTTGGGGGGGCGTATAGCAATCAGCCCCAGCATTTT
CASSQVGGAYSNQPQHF
>TRBV29-1|TRBD1|TRBJ2-5|-
TGCAGCGTTTTCACCGGGACAGGCCAAGAGACCCAGTACTTC
CSVFTGTGQETQYF
>TRBV10-3|-|TRBJ1-4|-
TGTGCCATCAGTGAGTCGCGGATTTTAGGTGAAAAACTGTTTTTT
CAISESRILGEKLFF
>TRBV6-5|-|TRBJ1-5|-
TGTGCCAGCAGTTACTCGCGAGACAATCAGCCCCAGCATTTT
CASSYSRDNQPQHF
>TRBV28|TRBD2|TRBJ2-4|-
TGTGCCAGCAGAGGACTAGCGGGAGCCCTAGTAGCCAAAAACATTCAGTACTTC
CASRGLAGALVAKNIQYF
>TRBV7-8|TRBD2|TRBJ2-7|-
TGTGCCAGCAGCTTCGGGACTAGTACCCTCGAGCAGTACTTC
CASSFGTSTLEQYF
>TRBV29-1|-|TRBJ2-7|-
TGCAGCGTCGCGGCGGACAGCCAAGCCTACGAGCAGTACTTC
CSVAADSQAYEQYF
>TRBV14|-|TRBJ2-7|-
TGTGCCAGCAGCCACACTTCCCACGAGCAGTACTTC
CASSHTSHEQYF
>TRBV11-2|-|TRBJ1-1|-
TGTGCCAGCAGGTACAGGGTAGACTTGAACACTGAAGCTTTCTTT
CASRYRVDLNTEAFF
>TRBV7-2|TRBD2|TRBJ2-1|-
TGTGCCAGCAGCTCCTTAGCGGGAGGGGGGCGTGCTCATGAGCAGTTCTTC
CASSSLAGGGRAHEQFF
>TRBV6-1|-|TRBJ2-1|-
TGTGCCAGCAGTGATTTAGGGGGTGAGCAGTTCTTC
CASSDLGGEQFF
>TRBV7-9|-|TRBJ2-2|-
TGTGCCAGCAGCTCCAATTCAGGCCCAACAGGGACGTACACCGGGGAGCTGTTTTTT
CASSSNSGPTGTYTGELFF
>TRBV5-1|-|TRBJ2-3|-
TGCGCCAGCGGGCCTACAGGTTCAATAGATACGCAGTATTTT
CASGPTGSIDTQYF
>TRBV6-1|-|TRBJ1-5|-
TGTGCCAGCAGCCAAGGACATTCTAGCAATCAGCCCCAGCATTTT
CASSQGHSSNQPQHF
>TRBV7-2|-|TRBJ2-3|-
TGTGCCAGCAGCTACGCGGGGCAACACACAGATACGCAGTATTTT
CASSYAGQHTDTQYF
>TRBV5-1|TRBD2|TRBJ2-7|-
TGCGCCAGCAGCTTGGCCTGGCGGGAGGGCCGGGAGCAGTACTTC
CASSLAWREGREQYF
>TRBV4-2|TRBD1|TRBJ2-2|-
TGTGCCAGCAGCCAGGAAACCGGGACAGGGGGATACACCGGGGAGCTGTTTTTT
CASSQETGTGGYTGELFF
>TRBV30|TRBD1|TRBJ2-2|-
TGTGCCTGGGGCGGACAGGGGGCGAGGACCGGGGAGCTGTTTTTT
CAWGGQGARTGELFF
>TRBV6-1|-|TRBJ1-5|-
TGTGCCAGTAACAGGGTCCTTAGCAATCAGCCCCAGCATTTT
CASNRVLSNQPQHF
>TRBV11-2|TRBD2|TRBJ2-5|few
TGTGCCAGCAGCTCTAGCGGTTGGAACCAAGAGACCCAGTACTTC
CASSSSGWNQETQYF
>TRBV2|-|TRBJ1-6|-
TGTGCCAGCATCTCCGTTAATTCACCCCTCCACTTT
CASISVNSPLHF
>TRBV7-9|TRBD1|TRBJ2-7|-
TGTGCCAGCAGCCCCCTGGACAGGGGGCCCCACGAGCAGTACTTC
CASSPLDRGPHEQYF
>TRBV28|-|TRBJ1-2|-
TGTGCCAGCAGAATCCTTCGGGGGTTGGTCTATGGCTACACCTTC
CASRILRGLVYGYTF
>TRBV5-8|TRBD2|TRBJ2-1|-
TGTGCCAGCAGCACCGGGCTAGCGGGAGGGGGCTACAATGAGCAGTTCTTC
CASSTGLAGGGYNEQFF
>TRBV19|-|TRBJ2-3|-
TGTGCCAGTAGTATAGTAAGGGGGAGCACAGATACGCAGTATTTT
CASSIVRGSTDTQYF
>TRBV10-3|TRBD1|TRBJ2-7|-
TGTGCCATATGGGACAGGGGTCTGTACGAGCAGTACTTC
CAIWDRGLYEQYF
>TRBV2|TRBD1|TRBJ1-4|-
TGTGCCAGCAGTGGGACAGGGGCTCTTAATGAAAAACTGTTTTTT
CASSGTGALNEKLFF
>TRBV7-6|-|TRBJ2-5|-
TGTGCCAGCAGCACCGGGCAGCGTGGGGCAGAGACCCAGTACTTC
CASSTGQRGAETQYF
>TRBV11-3|-|TRBJ2-7|-
TGTGCCAGCAGCCGAGTACAGGGCGCCGAGCAGTACTTC
CASSRVQGAEQYF
>TRBV4-1|-|TRBJ2-7|-
TGCGCCAGCAGCCAAGGATTTGTTAGCGGAGCTTCCTACGAGCAGTACTTC
CASSQGFVSGASYEQYF
>TRBV2|TRBD2|TRBJ2-1|once
TGTGCCAGCAGTGAAAGGCTAGCGGAGTTTTACAATGAGCAGTTCTTC
CASSERLAEFYNEQFF
>TRBV19|-|TRBJ2-5|-
TGTGCCAGTATCGCGGGGAAAGGGGAGACCCAGTACTTC
CASIAGKGETQYF
>TRBV10-3|TRBD2|TRBJ2-2|-
TGTGCCATCGCGACGGGAGGGCCCGGGCGGATCACCGGGGAGCTGTTTTTT
CAIATGGPGRITGELFF
>TRBV29-1|-|TRBJ1-3|once
TGCAGCGTTGGAAGGGGCTCTGGAAACACCATATATTTT
CSVGRGSGNTIYF
>TRBV5-8|TRBD1|TRBJ2-7|-
TGTGCCAGCAGCCTCCCAGCGGACAGGGGGCGGGGGGAGCAGTACTTC
CASSLPADRGRGEQYF
>TRBV7-7|-|TRBJ2-7|-
TGTGCTAGCTCCCCGTGGGGAGTTCACGAGCAGTACTTC
CASSPWGVHEQYF
>TRBV28|-|TRBJ2-7|-
TGTGCCAGCAGTATCCCGGGGTTCGAGCAGTACTTC
CASSIPGFEQYF
>TRBV7-9|TRBD1|TRBJ1-5|-
TGTGCCAGCAGCCCAGGCCCTACAGGGGCCGCCAGAAATCAGCCCCAGCATTTT
CASSPGPTGAARNQPQHF
>TRBV18|TRBD2|TRBJ2-3|once
TGTGCCAGCTCACCTCCCACTAGCGACTTCACAGATACGCAGTATTTT
CASSPPTSDFTDTQYF
>TRBV2|-|TRBJ2-7|-
TGTGCCAGCAGAGACGGGACTGGCTACGAGCAGTACTTC
CASRDGTGYEQYF
>TRBV28|TRBD1|TRBJ1-1|-
TGTGCCAGCAGTTCGACAGGGGGCGGGAACACTGAAGCTTTCTTT
CASSSTGGGNTEAFF
>TRBV28|TRBD2|TRBJ2-1|-
TGTGCCAGCAGAGCCGGGACTAGCGGGTCCTACAATGAGCAGTTCTTC
CASRAGTSGSYNEQFF
>TRBV18|-|TRBJ2-7|-
TGTGCCAGCTCACCACCTACGAGCGTAGATTCCAACGAGCAGTACTTC
CASSPPTSVDSNEQYF
>TRBV27|TRBD2|TRBJ2-2|-
TGTGCCAGCAGTTTTGCGGGAGTGGGCACCGGGGAGCTGTTTTTT
CASSFAGVGTGELFF
>TRBV4-2|TRBD1|TRBJ2-2|-
TGTGCCAGCAGCCAAAGGACACAGGGGGCGGGCACCGGGGAGCTGTTTTTT
CASSQRTQGAGTGELFF
>TRBV10-1|-|TRBJ2-4|-
TGCGCCAGCAGTGCCCTAAAGTGGGGCAGCATTCAGTACTTC
CASSALKWGSIQYF
>TRBV7-2|TRBD2|TRBJ2-7|-
TGTGCCAGCAGCTTAGCGGCTAGCGGGGCGATCGTCCCACACTACGAGCAGTACTTC
CASSLAASGAIVPHYEQYF
>TRBV13|TRBD2|TRBJ2-3|-
TGTGCCAGCAGCTCCGGACTAGCGGGAGGGGGTTCGGGCGCAGATACGCAGTATTTT
CASSSGLAGGGSGADTQYF
>TRBV5-1|TRBD2|TRBJ2-1|once
TGCGCCAGCAGGACTAGCGCAGATGAGCAGTTCTTC
CASRTSADEQFF
>TRBV5-6|TRBD2|TRBJ2-1|-
TGTGCCAGCAGCTTGCCCAGCGGGAGGTACAATGAGCAGTTCTTC
CASSLPSGRYNEQFF
>TRBV6-6|-|TRBJ1-5|-
TGTGCCAGCAAAGGGGCAGCGAATCAGCCCCAGCATTTT
CASKGAANQPQHF
>TRBV30|-|TRBJ2-1|once
TGTGCCTGGAGCCTAGCTAGCGCGTACAATGAGCAGTTCTTC
CAWSLASAYNEQFF
>TRBV11-2|TRBD2|TRBJ2-5|-
TGTGCCAGCAGCGGACTAGCGGCCCAAGAGACCCAGTACTTC
CASSGLAAQETQYF
>TRBV18|TRBD1|TRBJ1-1|-
TGTGCCAGCTCACTTGGAACAGGGGGTGGTGGTGAAGCTTTCTTT
CASSLGTGGGGEAFF